This T cell receptor (beta chain) emerged from a study of blood T cells in healthy people across ages. The individuals who served as donors were healthy Caucasians living in Russia, aged roughly 6 to 90. Every donor gave 9.5 to 10 milliliters of peripheral blood. This clonotype was counted a few times. The use of a sample-barcoded 5' primer and a J-beta primer mix characterized a second PCR of about 6 to 11 cycles. TCRdb used MiXCR to reprocess the 5' RACE reads, holding one entry per CDR3 protein. Of more than 600,000 distinct CDR3 sequences in the sample, 20% to 30% are singletons; the top ten hold 9.4%. V was trimmed by 3 bases and J by 3 bases, leaving 5 bases between them. Germline CDR1 reads LNHDA; CDR2 reads SQIVND (reference sequence). This CDR3 is built from 13 residues. The same data also contributed to another study, on T cells of mothers and their children. That work states: Per child, roughly 3.1 million TCR beta CDR3 reads were obtained, against over 9.5 million per mother.

The chain combines TRBV19 with TRBJ2-2; no firm D call. The source material was blood. The TCR originated in a boy between 10 and 17 years old in good health. The DNA of the CDR3 is TGTGCCAGTAGTATCGGCTACACCGGGGAGCTGTTTTTT. Translated, it gives CASSIGYTGELFF.